This section outlines one T cell receptor (beta chain) sequence together with its context. What antigen it recognizes has not been identified. There are no base qualities to consult, and no much larger clone falls within one base. The cohort was made up of 666 healthy bone marrow donors. All cohort members were sampled while nominally healthy, although unrecorded immune exposures were likely present. The donor was CMV seropositive and belonged to the group of 250 to 300 seropositive cohort members. A peripheral blood sample was collected from each donor, and TCR beta sequencing was performed on peripheral blood mononuclear cells. Genomic DNA was extracted from the blood cell samples with the Qiagen DNeasy Blood Extraction Kit. This sample is drawn from a study of cytomegalovirus exposure and HLA in healthy donors (TCRdb year 2017). Broadly, across the study: An earlier analysis of approximately 590 of the donors reported 250 to 300 Gb of sequence data and some 120 million unique TCR beta sequences from about 179 million T cells. A later genetic analysis used genome-wide SNP genotypes for about three fifths of the 666 donors, treating that subset as a discovery cohort. In an earlier analysis of 587 of the donors, high-throughput TCR beta sequencing was used to judge whether each TCR beta V gene segment behaved as functional or pseudogenic. Donor age, sex, ethnicity and CMV serostatus were compiled together with the repertoire data. HLA typing covered class I and class II loci at four-digit resolution. The study aimed to test whether signatures of past pathogen exposure could be identified by cataloging public T cell receptors. An early release covering roughly 640 HLA-typed donors comprised about 300 gigabases of sequencing data and 65 million to 100 million unique TCR sequences. Among approximately 370 genotyped donors of the cohort, an average of about 220,000 unique TCR beta nucleotide sequences was sequenced per donor, of which about 19% were non-productive. Five DR-DQ haplotypes were treated as single units for association and clustering because of strong linkage in the cohort. The study used immunosequencing to profile the T cell repertoires of approximately 690 subjects and linked those repertoires to cytomegalovirus serostatus. Rather than drawing on any new phenotypic data, the later analysis identified candidate immune exposures from TCR beta sequences and the way those sequences occurred across donors. High-throughput TCR immunosequencing, statistical association of individual TCRs with disease status, and machine learning were combined to predict cytomegalovirus infection status. In a later analysis, previously published TCR beta repertoires from several hundred donors were re-analyzed and high-resolution HLA genotyping was added so that TCR occurrence patterns could be studied. Typing coverage varied by locus: 629-630 donors for A, B, C, DRB1 and DQB1; approximately 520 for DQA1; more than 600 for DPA1; approximately 450 for DPB1. Besides the first cohort of more than 650 subjects, a separate validation cohort made up of 90 to 150 different subjects was used. Every discovery cohort repertoire had been produced on one sequencing platform. Of the 398 genotyped donors, 65% to 90% were placed in the genetic ancestry cluster associated with self-reported Caucasian donors.

Paper-wide results and their limitations: In a later analysis, HLA-associated TCR beta chains were found to be more clonally expanded and to have lower generation probabilities than equally common non-associated chains. In a later genetic analysis, fewer N-insertions in productive TCRs were reported among donors in an Asian-associated ancestry cluster than the roughly 670-donor mean. Specific HLA alleles were associated with 16,951 TCR beta sequences at a false discovery rate of 0.05 in a later analysis. In a later analysis, several top co-occurrence clusters were reported to appear linked to parvovirus B19, influenza, CMV and Epstein-Barr virus. Most TCR sequences were seen in very few donors, while some public TCRs were found in many individuals. According to a later analysis, TCR association rates differed among HLA loci, with DRB1 alleles showing the most associated TCRs and HLA-C alleles showing the fewest. A group of highly shared sequence variants was considered likely to be a technical artifact of the sequencing pipeline. Approximately 16 rarely observed V segments, including chromosome 9 orphons, were excluded from the earlier analysis of about 500 of the donors because counts were too low. Correlated functional status among segregating V segments might be attributable to linkage disequilibrium, but an unknown experimental factor could not be ruled out. The classifier was reported to diagnose cytomegalovirus status with high specificity and sensitivity in both the original cohort and the validation cohort. Because HLA typing was missing for some donors at each locus, association tests included only the typed subset. The presence/absence analyses assumed that sequencing depth was roughly uniform across donors, and that assumption may not be true. An earlier analysis of around 540 of the donors showed that most TCR beta V segments appeared in productive rearrangements either about 87% or about 30% of the time, which broadly matched IMGT annotations. A few of the identified cytomegalovirus-associated TCR beta chains were confirmed in vitro to be specific for cytomegalovirus antigens. Strong co-occurrence of HLA alleles, especially DR and DQ, made assigning TCR associations to individual alleles difficult. V-gene and J-gene trimming of TCR beta chains was associated with a missense DCLRE1C variant in a later genetic analysis, and the association was replicated in an independent cohort. The authors suggested that the approach could potentially be extended to other disease states and immunological phenotypes. Because the 87-base-pair reads could not distinguish some IMGT-functional V segments, including TRBV6-2 and TRBV6-3, those segments were excluded. The only immune exposure information available for the cohort was CMV serostatus. A further reported finding was that TCR beta sequences accurately predicted the HLA-A and HLA-B alleles for most subjects in the first cohort. The study listed 164 TCR beta chains as associated with cytomegalovirus. Most CMV-associated TCR beta chains appeared to be HLA-restricted in a later analysis, and the HLA associations seemed to be driven largely by CMV exposure. In this cohort, only TCR beta chains were sequenced, and detectable features were limited by the absence of alpha or paired-chain data.

The library relied on the immunoSEQ multiplex PCR assay. The multiplex PCR relied on a mix of 60 forward primers for TCR Vbeta segments and 13 reverse primers for TCR Jbeta segments. The CDR3 region of rearranged TCR beta genes was amplified from genomic DNA by a multiplex PCR assay. The Illumina HiSeq System was used to sequence the amplified TCR beta libraries as 87-base-pair reads. The original methods were these. A later analysis counted approximately 74 million unique TCR beta chains across the 550 to 700 repertoires, and around 12 million of these chains were shared by at least two donors. Raw reads were error-corrected and collapsed into unique sequences with a nearest-neighbor algorithm that merged closely related sequences to remove PCR and sequencing errors. V, D and J gene segments were assigned by aligning CDR3 sequences to IMGT reference sequences. For a sequence to be retained, a match of at least six nucleotides to both a V gene segment and a J gene segment was required. Rearrangements were classified as productive when the CDR3 lacked stop codons and remained in frame with V and J, and all other rearrangements were classified as non-productive. CDR3 was defined according to IMGT convention as the region running from the second conserved V-encoded cysteine to the conserved J-encoded phenylalanine. In an earlier analysis of more than 550 of the donors, sequences lacking an unambiguous match to a single V gene segment were excluded. In an earlier analysis of some 590 of the donors, a V segment was called functional when productive rearrangements were above 56.7%, and segregating when the standard deviation between donors exceeded 5%. A statistical classification framework was built for diagnosing cytomegalovirus status from the catalog of TCR beta chain sequences. In a later analysis, TCR nucleotide sequences were compared against IMGT/GENE-DB human TR gene sequences so that V and J genes could be assigned. The TCRdist pipeline was used in a later analysis to assign CDR3 sequences and most-parsimonious VDJ recombination scenarios. In a later analysis, each TCR beta chain was defined by its CDR3 amino acid sequence together with its V-gene family, and reads lacking a unique V-gene family were excluded. A later analysis removed 500 to 650 highly shared, low-generation-probability nucleotide sequences to deal with suspected cross-contamination and a sequencing artifact. In a later analysis, a clonal expansion index was calculated for each public chain from normalized within-repertoire ranks of inferred template counts. In a later analysis, generation probabilities were computed with a VDJ recombination model fitted to out-of-frame rearrangements, and the resulting probabilities were checked against IGoR. In a later analysis, hypergeometric tests were used to score TCR-TCR, TCR-HLA and TCR-CMV co-occurrence, with a repertoire-size bias correction applied to TCR pairs. False discovery rates were estimated in a later analysis by permuting HLA or CMV assignments 20 times. In a later analysis, co-occurring TCRs were grouped using DBSCAN, with TCRdist sequence similarity added in when clustering inside HLA-allele-positive subsets. For co-occurrence clustering, repertoires with fewer than 30,000 or more than 120,000 public chains were excluded, along with several repertoires with anomalous nucleotide sharing. Here the immuneACCESS table is served through TCRdb, limited to in-frame sequences with V and J called. Missing clones are a known gap in these copies; in checked studies unresolved V genes cover under half, and the rest lacks a known reason. For V, J and clone size, that table is used; D and trimming come from the DNA. For this sample there are about 120,000 clones; about three quarters appear just once. Jointly, the top ten make up roughly 8.2% of the sample.

Via the germline V gene, CDR1 is MNHEY and CDR2 SVGAGI. CDR3 length: 14 amino acids, cysteine to phenylalanine. Only the CDR3 part of the read is kept: 42 bases, read in frame from the first base. The germline ends are 19 bases apart after V is trimmed by 6 bases and J by 7 bases. The sequence joins TRBV6-5 to TRBJ2-7; TRBD1 is possibly the D segment (8 matching bases). The clonotype was recovered from a woman between 40 and 55 years old in good health and CMV-seropositive. Sequenced: PBMCs. The CDR3 has the sequence CASSQPGGGGEQYF. DNA sequence: TGTGCCAGCAGCCAGCCAGGGGGCGGGGGAGAGCAGTACTTC.